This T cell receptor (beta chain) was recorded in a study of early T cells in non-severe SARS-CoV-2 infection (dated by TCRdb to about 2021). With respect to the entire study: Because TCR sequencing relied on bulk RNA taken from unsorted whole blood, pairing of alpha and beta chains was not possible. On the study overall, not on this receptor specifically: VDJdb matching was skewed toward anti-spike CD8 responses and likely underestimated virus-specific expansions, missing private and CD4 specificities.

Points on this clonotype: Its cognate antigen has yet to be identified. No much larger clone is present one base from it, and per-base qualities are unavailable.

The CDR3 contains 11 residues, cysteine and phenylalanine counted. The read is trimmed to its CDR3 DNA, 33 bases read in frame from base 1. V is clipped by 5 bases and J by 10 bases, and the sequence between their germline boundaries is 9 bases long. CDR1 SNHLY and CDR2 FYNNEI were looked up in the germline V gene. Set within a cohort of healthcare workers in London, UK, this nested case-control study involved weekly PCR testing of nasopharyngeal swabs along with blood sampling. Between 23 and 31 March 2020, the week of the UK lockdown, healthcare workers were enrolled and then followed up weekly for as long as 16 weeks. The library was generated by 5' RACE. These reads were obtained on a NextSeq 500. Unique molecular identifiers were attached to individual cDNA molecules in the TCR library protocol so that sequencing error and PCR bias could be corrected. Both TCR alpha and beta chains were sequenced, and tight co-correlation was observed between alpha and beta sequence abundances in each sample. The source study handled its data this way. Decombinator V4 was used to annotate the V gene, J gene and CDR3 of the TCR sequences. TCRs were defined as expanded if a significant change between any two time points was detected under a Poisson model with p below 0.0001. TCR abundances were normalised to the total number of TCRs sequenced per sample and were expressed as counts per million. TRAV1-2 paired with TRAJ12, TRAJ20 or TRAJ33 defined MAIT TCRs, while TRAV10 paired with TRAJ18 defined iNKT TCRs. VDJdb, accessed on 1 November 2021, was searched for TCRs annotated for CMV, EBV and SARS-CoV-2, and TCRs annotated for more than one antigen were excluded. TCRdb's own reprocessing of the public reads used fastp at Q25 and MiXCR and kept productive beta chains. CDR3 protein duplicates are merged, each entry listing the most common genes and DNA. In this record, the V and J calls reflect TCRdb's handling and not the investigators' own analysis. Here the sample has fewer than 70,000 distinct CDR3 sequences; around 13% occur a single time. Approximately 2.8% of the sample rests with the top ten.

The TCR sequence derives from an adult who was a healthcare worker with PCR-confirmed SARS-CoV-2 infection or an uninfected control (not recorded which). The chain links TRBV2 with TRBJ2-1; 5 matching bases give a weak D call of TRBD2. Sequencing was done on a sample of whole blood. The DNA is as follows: TGTGCCAGCAGTAGCACTAGGGAGCAGTTCTTC. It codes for CASSSTREQFF.